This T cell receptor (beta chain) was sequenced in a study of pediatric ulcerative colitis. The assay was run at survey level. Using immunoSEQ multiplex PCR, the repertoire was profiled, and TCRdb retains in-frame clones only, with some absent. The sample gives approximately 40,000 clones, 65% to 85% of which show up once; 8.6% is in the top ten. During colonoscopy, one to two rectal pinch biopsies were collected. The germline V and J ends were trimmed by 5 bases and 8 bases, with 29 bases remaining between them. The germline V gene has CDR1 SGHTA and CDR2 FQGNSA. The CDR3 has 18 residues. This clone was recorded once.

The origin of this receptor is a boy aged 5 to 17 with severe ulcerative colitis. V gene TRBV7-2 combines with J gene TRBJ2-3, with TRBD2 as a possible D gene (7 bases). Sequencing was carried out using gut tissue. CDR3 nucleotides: TGTGCCAGCAGCAGATCCCTTAGTGAGGGGGGGCCGAGGAGTACGCAGTATTTT. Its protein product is CASSRSLSEGGPRSTQYF.